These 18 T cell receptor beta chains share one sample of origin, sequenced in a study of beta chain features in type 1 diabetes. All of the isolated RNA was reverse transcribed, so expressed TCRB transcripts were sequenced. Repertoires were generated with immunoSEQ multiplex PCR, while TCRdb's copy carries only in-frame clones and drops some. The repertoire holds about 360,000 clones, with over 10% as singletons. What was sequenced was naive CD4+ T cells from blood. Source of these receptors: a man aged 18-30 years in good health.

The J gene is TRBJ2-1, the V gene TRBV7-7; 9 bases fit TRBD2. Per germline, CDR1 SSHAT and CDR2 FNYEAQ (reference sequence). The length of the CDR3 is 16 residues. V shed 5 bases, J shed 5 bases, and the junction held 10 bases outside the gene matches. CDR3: CASSPWLAGSDNEQFF. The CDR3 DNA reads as TGTGCCAGCAGCCCCTGGCTAGCGGGGTCCGACAATGAGCAGTTCTTC.

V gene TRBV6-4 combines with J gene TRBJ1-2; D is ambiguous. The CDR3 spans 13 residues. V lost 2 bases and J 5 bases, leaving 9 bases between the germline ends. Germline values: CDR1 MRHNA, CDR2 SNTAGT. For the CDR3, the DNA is TGTGCCAGCAGTGACGCCCCAGGTTATGGCTACACCTTC. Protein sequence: CASSDAPGYGYTF.

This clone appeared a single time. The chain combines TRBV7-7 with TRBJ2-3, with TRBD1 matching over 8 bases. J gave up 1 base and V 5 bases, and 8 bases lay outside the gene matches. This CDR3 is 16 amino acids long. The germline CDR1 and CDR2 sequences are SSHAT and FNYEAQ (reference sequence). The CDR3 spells CASSPWTGWGTDTQYF. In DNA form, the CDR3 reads TGTGCCAGCAGCCCATGGACAGGGTGGGGCACAGATACGCAGTATTTT.

The CDR3 is CASSVQGDLTEAFF. The CDR3 nucleotides are TGCGCCAGCAGCGTACAGGGGGATCTGACTGAAGCTTTCTTT. The chain is built from TRBV5-1 and TRBJ1-1; 8 nucleotides align to TRBD1. There are 14 residues in the CDR3. V lost 4 bases, J lost 5 bases, and 7 bases stayed unmatched. The germline CDR1 and CDR2 sequences are SGHRS and YFSETQ.

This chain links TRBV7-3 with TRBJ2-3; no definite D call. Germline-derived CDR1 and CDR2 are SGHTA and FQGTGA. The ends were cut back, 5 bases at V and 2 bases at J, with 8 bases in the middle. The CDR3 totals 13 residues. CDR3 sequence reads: CASSPRNTDTQYF. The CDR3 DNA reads TGTGCCAGCAGCCCGCGGAACACAGATACGCAGTATTTT.

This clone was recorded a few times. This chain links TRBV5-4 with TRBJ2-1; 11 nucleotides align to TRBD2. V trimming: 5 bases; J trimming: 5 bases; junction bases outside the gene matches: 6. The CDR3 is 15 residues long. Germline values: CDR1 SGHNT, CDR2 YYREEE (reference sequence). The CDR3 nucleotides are TGTGCCAGCAGTAGGTCGGGACTAGCGGACAATGAGCAGTTCTTC. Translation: CASSRSGLADNEQFF.

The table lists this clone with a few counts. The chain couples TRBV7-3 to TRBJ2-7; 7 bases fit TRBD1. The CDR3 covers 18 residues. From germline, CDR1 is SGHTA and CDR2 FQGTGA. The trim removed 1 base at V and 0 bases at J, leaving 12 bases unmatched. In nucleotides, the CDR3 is TGTGCCAGCAGCTTAATGGCCGACAGGGAAGAATCCTCCTACGAGCAGTACTTC. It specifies CASSLMADREESSYEQYF.

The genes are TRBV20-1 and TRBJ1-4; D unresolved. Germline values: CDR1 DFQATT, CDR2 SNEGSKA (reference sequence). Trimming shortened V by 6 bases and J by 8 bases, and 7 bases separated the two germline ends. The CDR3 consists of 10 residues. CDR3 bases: TGCAGTGCAAAACAGGAAAAACTGTTTTTT. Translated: CSAKQEKLFF.

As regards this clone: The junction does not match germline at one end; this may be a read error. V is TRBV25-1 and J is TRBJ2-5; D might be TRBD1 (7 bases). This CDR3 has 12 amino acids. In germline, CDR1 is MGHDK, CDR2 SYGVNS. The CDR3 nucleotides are TGTGCCAGCAGTAACTTACTGACAGGGAGGAACTTC. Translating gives CASSNLLTGRNF.

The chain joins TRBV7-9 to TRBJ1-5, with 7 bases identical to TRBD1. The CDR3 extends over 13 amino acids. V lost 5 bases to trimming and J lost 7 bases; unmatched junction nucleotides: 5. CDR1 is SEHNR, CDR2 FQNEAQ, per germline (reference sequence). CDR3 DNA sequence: TGTGCCAGCAGCCTCCGGGACAGACAGCCCCAGCATTTT. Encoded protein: CASSLRDRQPQHF. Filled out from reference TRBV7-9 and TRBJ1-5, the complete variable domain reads DTGVSQNPRHKITKRGQNVTFRCDPISEHNRLYWYRQTLGQGPEFLTYFQNEAQLEKSRLLSDRFSAERPKGSFSTLEIQRTEQGDSAMYLCASSLRDRQPQHFGDGTRLSIL.

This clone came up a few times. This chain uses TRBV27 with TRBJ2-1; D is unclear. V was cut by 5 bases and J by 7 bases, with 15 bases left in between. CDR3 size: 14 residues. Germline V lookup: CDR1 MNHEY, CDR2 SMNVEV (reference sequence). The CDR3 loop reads CASSRKIWANEQFF. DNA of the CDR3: TGTGCCAGCAGTAGAAAGATTTGGGCTAATGAGCAGTTCTTC.

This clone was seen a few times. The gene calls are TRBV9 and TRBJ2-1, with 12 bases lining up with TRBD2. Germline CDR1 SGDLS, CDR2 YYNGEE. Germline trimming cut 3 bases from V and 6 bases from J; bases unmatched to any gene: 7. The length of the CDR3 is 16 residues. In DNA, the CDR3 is TGTGCCAGCAGCGCCTCCCTAGCGGGGGGGTCCAATGAGCAGTTCTTC. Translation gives CASSASLAGGSNEQFF.

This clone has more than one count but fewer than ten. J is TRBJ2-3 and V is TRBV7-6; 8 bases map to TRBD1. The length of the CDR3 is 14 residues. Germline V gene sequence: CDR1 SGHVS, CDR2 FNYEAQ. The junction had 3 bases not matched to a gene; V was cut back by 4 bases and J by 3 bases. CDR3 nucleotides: TGTGCCAGCAGCTCCGGACAGGGAACAGATACGCAGTATTTT. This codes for CASSSGQGTDTQYF.

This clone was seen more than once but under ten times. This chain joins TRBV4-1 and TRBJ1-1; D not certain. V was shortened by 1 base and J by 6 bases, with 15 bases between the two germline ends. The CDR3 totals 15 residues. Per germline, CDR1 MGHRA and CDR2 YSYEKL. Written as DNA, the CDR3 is TGCGCCAGCAGCCAAGGGAGGACGCTATTAGCTGAAGCTTTCTTT. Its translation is CASSQGRTLLAEAFF.

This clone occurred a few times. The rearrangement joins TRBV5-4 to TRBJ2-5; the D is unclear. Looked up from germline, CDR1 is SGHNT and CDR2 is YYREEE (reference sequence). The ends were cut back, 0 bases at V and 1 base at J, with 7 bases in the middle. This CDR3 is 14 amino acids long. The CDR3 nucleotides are TGTGCCAGCAGCTTGGCTGGCCCCCAAGAGACCCAGTACTTC. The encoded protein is CASSLAGPQETQYF.

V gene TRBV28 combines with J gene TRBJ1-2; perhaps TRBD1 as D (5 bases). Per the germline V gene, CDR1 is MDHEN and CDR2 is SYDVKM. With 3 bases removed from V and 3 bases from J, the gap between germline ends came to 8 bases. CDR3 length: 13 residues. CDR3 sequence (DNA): TGTGCCAGCAGTTTCGGGGGTTACTATGGCTACACCTTC. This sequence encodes CASSFGGYYGYTF.

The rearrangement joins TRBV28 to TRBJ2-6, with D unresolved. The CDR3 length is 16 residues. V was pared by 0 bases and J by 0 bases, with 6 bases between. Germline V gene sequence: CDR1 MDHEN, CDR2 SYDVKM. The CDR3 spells CASSLWQASGANVLTF. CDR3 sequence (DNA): TGTGCCAGCAGTTTATGGCAGGCCTCTGGGGCCAACGTCCTGACTTTC.

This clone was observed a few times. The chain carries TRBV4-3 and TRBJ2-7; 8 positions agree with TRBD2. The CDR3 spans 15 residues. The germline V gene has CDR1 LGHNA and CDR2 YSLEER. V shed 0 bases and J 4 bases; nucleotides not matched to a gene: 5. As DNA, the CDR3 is TGCGCCAGCAGCCAAGATTCGCGCGGGAGGTACGAGCAGTACTTC. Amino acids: CASSQDSRGRYEQYF.